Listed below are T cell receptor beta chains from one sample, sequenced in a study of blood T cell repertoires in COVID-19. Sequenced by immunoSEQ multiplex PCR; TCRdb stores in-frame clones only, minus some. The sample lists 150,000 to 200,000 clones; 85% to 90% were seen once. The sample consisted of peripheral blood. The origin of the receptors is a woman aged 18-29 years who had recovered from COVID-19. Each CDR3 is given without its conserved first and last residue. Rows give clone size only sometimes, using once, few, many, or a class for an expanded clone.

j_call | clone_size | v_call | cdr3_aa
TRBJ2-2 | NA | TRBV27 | ASSPIGAHANTGELF
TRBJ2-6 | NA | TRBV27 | ASSLDYPGVSGANVLT
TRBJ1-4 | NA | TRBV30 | AWSLPRGTNEKLF
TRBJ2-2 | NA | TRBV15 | ATSRTRGELF
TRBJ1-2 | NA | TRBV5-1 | ASDRWGTGDGYT
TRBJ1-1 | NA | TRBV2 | ASTPEGYTEAF
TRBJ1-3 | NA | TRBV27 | ASRKGQQSSGNTIY
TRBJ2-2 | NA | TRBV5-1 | ASSSQGWTGELF
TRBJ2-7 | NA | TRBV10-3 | AIRDGLAGDEQY
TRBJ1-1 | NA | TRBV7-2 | ASSHKASTEAF
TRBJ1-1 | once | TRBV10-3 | AIRGQGNTEAF
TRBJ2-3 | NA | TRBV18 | ASSPQLADTQY
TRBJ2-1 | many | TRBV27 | ASSFPTGTSRNEQF
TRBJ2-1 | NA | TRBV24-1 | ATSDLGQGAYNEQF
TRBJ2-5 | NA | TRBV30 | AREGEAQETQY